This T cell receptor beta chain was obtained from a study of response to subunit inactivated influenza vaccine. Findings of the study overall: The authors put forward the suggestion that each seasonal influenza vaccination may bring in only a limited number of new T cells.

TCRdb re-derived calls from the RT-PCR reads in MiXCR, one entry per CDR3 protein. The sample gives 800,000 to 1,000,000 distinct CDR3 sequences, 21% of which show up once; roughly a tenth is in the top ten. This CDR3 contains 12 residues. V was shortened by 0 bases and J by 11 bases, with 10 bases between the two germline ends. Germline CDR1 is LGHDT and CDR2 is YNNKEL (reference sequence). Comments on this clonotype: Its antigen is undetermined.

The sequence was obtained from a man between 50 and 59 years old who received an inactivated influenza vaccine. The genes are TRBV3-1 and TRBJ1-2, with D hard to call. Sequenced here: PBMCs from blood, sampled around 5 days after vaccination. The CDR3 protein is CASSQDQRRYTF. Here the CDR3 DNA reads TGTGCCAGCAGCCAAGATCAAAGGAGGTACACCTTC.